Below, 21 T cell receptor beta chains from the same sample are listed, as sequenced in a study of tumor-infiltrating lymphocytes in primary liver carcinoma. Unsorted bulk tissue of about 20-32 mg yielded co-extracted RNA and DNA. Constant-region priming of 500 to 550 ng total RNA yielded TCR beta cDNA. Generation of the TCR beta libraries relied on three nested multiplex PCR rounds using slightly modified ARM-PCR. TRBV1-TRBV30 forward primers paired with a C-beta reverse primer drove the first two PCR rounds, around 10 cycles each. A single record per CDR3 protein comes from TCRdb applying MiXCR to the multiplex PCR reads. The sample consists of roughly 120,000 distinct CDR3 sequences, around 60% of them appearing once. The sample taken for sequencing was liver tumor tissue from sampling region 3. The subset here: tumor region T3, left-lateral pole. The origin of the receptors is a woman in her sixties or seventies with primary liver carcinoma and hepatitis B virus infection.

The chain links TRBV5-1 to TRBJ2-3; D remains unclear. Germline-derived CDR1 and CDR2 are SGHRS and YFSETQ. CDR3 length: 13 residues. Trimming pared 7 bases from V and 2 bases from J, leaving 11 bases between. The CDR3 bases are TGCGCCAGCGGCGAGGAGTACACAGATACGCAGTATTTT. Its translation: CASGEEYTDTQYF.

Notes on this clonotype: The junction departs from germline at one end; a sequencing error may be responsible. The gene calls are TRBV5-6 and TRBJ2-3; 8 bases are a match to TRBD2. This CDR3 is 18 amino acids long. Per germline, CDR1 SGHDT and CDR2 YYEEEE. As DNA, the CDR3 is TGTGCCAGCAGCTGGGTAGGGTTTTCGGGAGGGTCAACAGGTACGCAGTATTTT. This gives the protein CASSWVGFSGGSTGTQYF.

The V gene is TRBV12-3 or TRBV12-4, the J gene TRBJ2-3, with 7 bases lining up with TRBD2. V was clipped by 5 bases and J by 7 bases; unmatched bases: 15. The CDR3 totals 16 residues. The CDR3 is CASSDVGSGRAHTQYF. The CDR3 nucleotides are TGTGCCAGCAGTGATGTAGGGTCAGGGAGGGCCCATACGCAGTATTTT.

Comments on this clonotype: With a much larger clone just one base away, this may be a read error. The chain is built from TRBV11-2 and TRBJ2-3; a weak D match, TRBD1 (6 bases). Per germline, CDR1 SGHAT and CDR2 FQNNGV. There are 14 residues in the CDR3. V shed 3 bases and J shed 1 base, with 8 bases lying between them. CDR3 DNA sequence: TGTGCCAGCAGCTTCAGGGGCGGCACAGATACGCAGTATTTT. It is translated as CASSFRGGTDTQYF. Supplemented by reference TRBV11-2 and TRBJ2-3, the full variable domain reads EAGVAQSPRYKIIEKRQSVAFWCNPISGHATLYWYQQILGQGPKLLIQFQNNGVVDDSQLPKDRFSAERLKGVDSTLKIQPAKLEDSAVYLCASSFRGGTDTQYFGPGTRLTVL.

There are many counts of this clonotype. V and J are TRBV7-8 and TRBJ2-7; D call uncertain. From germline, CDR1 is SGHVS and CDR2 FQNEAQ. V shed 0 bases and J shed 2 bases, with 11 bases lying between them. The CDR3 is 15 residues long. The CDR3 protein is CASSLAGMGAYEQYF. CDR3 sequence (DNA): TGTGCCAGCAGCTTAGCCGGAATGGGCGCCTACGAGCAGTACTTC.

As for this clonotype: The germline gene is not matched at one end of the junction; a read error may be the cause. The chain links TRBV5-1 to TRBJ2-1; the match to TRBD2 covers 8 bases. From germline, CDR1 is SGHRS and CDR2 YFSETQ. There are 14 residues in the CDR3. CDR3 residues: CVSSFSGSRNEQFF. The CDR3 nucleotides are TGCGTCAGCAGTTTCAGCGGGAGTAGGAATGAGCAGTTCTTC.

This clonotype occurred a few times. This chain uses TRBV7-3 with TRBJ2-1; 7 positions agree with TRBD2. V was pared by 3 bases and J by 3 bases, with 2 bases of the junction left unmatched. In germline, CDR1 is SGHTA, CDR2 FQGTGA. This CDR3 region has 14 residues. CDR3 DNA sequence: TGTGCCAGCAGCTTTAGCGGGTGCTACAATGAGCAGTTCTTC. It is translated as CASSFSGCYNEQFF.

This clonotype was counted a few times. Since a much larger clone is just one base distant, this may be a read error. The rearrangement joins TRBV6-6 to TRBJ2-7; 7 nucleotides align to TRBD1. This CDR3 comprises 13 residues. From germline, CDR1 is MNHNY and CDR2 SVGAGI (reference sequence). Unmatched junction bases numbered 7, after V lost 7 bases and J lost 4 bases. Written as DNA, the CDR3 is TGTGCCAGCATCCAGACAGGGAGATACGAGCAGTACTTC. Translation: CASIQTGRYEQYF.

Of note for this clonotype: One end of the junction fails to match germline, which may point to a read error. The chain recombines TRBV11-3 with TRBJ1-4; D may be TRBD1 (6 bases). CDR1 and CDR2 (germline): SGHNT, YENEEA. There are 14 residues in the CDR3. In nucleotides, the CDR3 is TGTGTCAGCAGCTCACCGGACAGTAATGGAAAACTGTTTTTT. This sequence encodes CVSSSPDSNGKLFF.

Turning to this clonotype: The conserved closing phenylalanine or tryptophan is absent in this CDR3, likely reflecting a read error. It is unclear where the CDR3 begins or ends on the DNA, so no DNA is shown, and the CDR3 is as TCRdb lists it. The V call is TRBV11-2, the J call TRBJ2-1; whether TRBD2, the table's D call, matches the DNA was not checked. The CDR3 comprises 17 residues, both ends counted. The germline V gene encodes CDR1 SGHAT and CDR2 FQNNGV. This chain's CDR3 is CASSRRLAGGPGDEQLS.

This clonotype was counted a few times. A read error is possible here, since a much larger clone lies one base away. The V gene is TRBV4-1, the J gene TRBJ1-1; 7 nucleotides match TRBD1. With 4 bases clipped from V and 6 bases from J, the junction kept 8 bases outside the gene matches. The CDR3 runs 14 residues. Germline values: CDR1 MGHRA, CDR2 YSYEKL. The CDR3 bases are TGCGCCAGCAGCCTGCCGGACAGGTACTCTGAAGCTTTCTTT. It encodes CASSLPDRYSEAFF.

The rearrangement links TRBV29-1 to TRBJ2-3; D is undetermined. The CDR3 runs 14 residues. V was clipped by 6 bases and J by 1 base, with 14 bases between them. Germline-derived CDR1 and CDR2 are SQVTM and ANQGSEA. This CDR3 reads CSVSSDWGTDTQYF. Written as DNA, the CDR3 is TGCAGCGTCTCTAGTGACTGGGGCACAGATACGCAGTATTTT.

This clonotype showed up just once. The chain has TRBV28 and TRBJ2-1; 8 bases fit TRBD1. The CDR3 is 17 amino acids. The germline gives CDR1 MDHEN, CDR2 SYDVKM. The CDR3: CSSSPQPGQGVSQEQFF. The CDR3 nucleotides are TGTTCTAGCAGTCCACAACCAGGACAGGGAGTGAGTCAGGAGCAGTTCTTC. Full variable domain (remainder filled in from reference TRBV28 and TRBJ2-1): DVKVTQSSRYLVKRTGEKVFLECVQDMDHENMFWYRQDPGLGLRLIYFSYDVKMKEKGDIPEGYSVSREKKERFSLILESASTNQTSMYLCSSSPQPGQGVSQEQFFGPGTRLTVL.

The chain has TRBV2 and TRBJ1-1; a possible D gene is TRBD1 (5 bases). This CDR3 is 12 amino acids long. CDR1 is SNHLY, CDR2 FYNNEI, per germline. V lost 3 bases to trimming and J lost 5 bases, with 7 bases between them. For the CDR3, the DNA is TGTGCCAGCAGTGACGACAGTACTGAAGCTTTCTTT. Translating it yields CASSDDSTEAFF.

Worth noting for this clonotype: At one end the junction does not follow the germline gene, possibly because of a read error. The chain recombines TRBV11-1 with TRBJ2-5; a possible D gene is TRBD2 (5 bases). Germline values: CDR1 SGHAT, CDR2 FQDESV (reference sequence). The CDR3 has 15 residues. As DNA, the CDR3 is TGTGTCAGCAGCTCGCCCGGGATCGATCAAGAGACCCAGTACTTT. It translates to CVSSSPGIDQETQYF.

Details on this clonotype: A single base separates this from a much larger clone, so it may be a read error. This sequence joins TRBV10-3 and TRBJ1-5; perhaps TRBD1 as D (6 bases). This CDR3 contains 15 residues. Germline assignment: CDR1 ENHRY and CDR2 SYGVKD. The CDR3, as DNA: TGTGCCATCAGTGAATCGGGGGGGGCCAATCAGTCCCAGCATTTT. It specifies CAISESGGANQSQHF.

This clonotype has at least ten counts. V and J are TRBV28 and TRBJ2-5; unclear D gene. Germline assignment: CDR1 MDHEN and CDR2 SYDVKM. The CDR3 is made up of 15 amino acids. Trimming left V 5 bases short and J 1 base short, with 14 bases between. This chain's CDR3 is CASSTPRPGQETQYF. The CDR3 DNA follows: TGTGCCAGCAGTACACCCAGGCCCGGCCAAGAGACCCAGTACTTC.

This clonotype was observed many times. The V gene is TRBV4-1, the J gene TRBJ2-7; D is possibly TRBD1 or TRBD2 (5 bases each). CDR1 and CDR2 (germline): MGHRA, YSYEKL. This CDR3 comprises 15 residues. V was cut by 0 bases and J by 3 bases, with 12 bases left in between. The CDR3 spells CASSQEEAGFYEQYF. The CDR3, as DNA: TGCGCCAGCAGCCAAGAGGAGGCAGGGTTCTACGAGCAGTACTTC.

This clonotype was found many times. The rearrangement links TRBV29-1 to TRBJ2-5; no clear D. The CDR3 covers 14 residues. Trimming shortened V by 5 bases and J by 5 bases, and 18 bases separated the two germline ends. CDR1 SQVTM and CDR2 ANQGSEA come from the germline V gene. The CDR3 coding sequence is TGCAGCGTTTCCGTGGGGTCTATTGGGGAGACCCAGTACTTC. The encoded protein is CSVSVGSIGETQYF.

Note on this clonotype: Likely a read error: the CDR3 ends without its conserved phenylalanine or tryptophan. The chain uses TRBV11-2 and TRBJ1-6; D unclear. CDR3 size: 12 residues. The germline gives CDR1 SGHAT, CDR2 FQNNGV. This CDR3 reads CTSSLDTGPLHS. CDR3 DNA sequence: TGTACCAGCAGCTTAGATACCGGGCCCCTCCACTCT.

This clonotype was detected ten times or more. The chain has TRBV5-4 and TRBJ2-2; 9 bases are shared with TRBD1. The CDR3 has 15 amino acids. Trimming cost V 0 bases and J 6 bases; bases outside gene matches: 3. Germline loops: CDR1 SGHNT, CDR2 YYREEE (reference sequence). The CDR3 DNA sequence: TGTGCCAGCAGCTTGGGGAGACAGGGGGCCGGGGAGCTGTTTTTT. Its translation is CASSLGRQGAGELFF.